This paragraph covers one T cell receptor beta chain sequence. The CDR3 is 16 amino acids. V trimming: 2 bases; J trimming: 10 bases; junction bases outside the gene matches: 12. From germline, CDR1 is LNHDA and CDR2 SQIVND (reference sequence). This sample stems from a study of blood T cell repertoires in COVID-19. Across the whole study: Donors in the United States, Italy and Spain gave samples during acute or convalescent COVID-19. T cells, B-cell-depleted T cells, or PBMCs provided the cDNA or gDNA that served as material.

In the source study's methods: Quantification of nucleated cells was approximated via reference gene primer amplification. Using immunoSEQ multiplex PCR, the repertoire was profiled, and TCRdb retains in-frame clones only, with some absent. V, J and clone size are those of that table, while D and trimming were read from the DNA. The repertoire holds more than 110,000 clones, with about 87% as singletons. The sequence was collected from an elderly woman with acute or convalescent COVID-19. Sequencing was carried out using peripheral blood. The chain carries TRBV19 and TRBJ2-1, with 9 nucleotides matching TRBD2. DNA of the CDR3: TGTGCCAGTAGTATATCGCTAGCGGGGCCCAGGATGGAGCAGTTCTTC. It encodes CASSISLAGPRMEQFF.